The present T cell receptor beta chain was sequenced within a study of T-cell memory formation after mild COVID-19. This clonotype has only a few counts. TCRdb re-called the 5' RACE reads with MiXCR, one entry per CDR3 protein. The sample yields hundreds of thousands of distinct CDR3 sequences, 15% to 20% seen once. The CDR3 is 15 residues long. The germline gives CDR1 LGHNA, CDR2 YSLEER. The V end lost 0 bases, the J end lost 1 base, and 6 bases lay between the germline ends. This sequence originates from a man between 18 and 35 years old who had mild COVID-19 (a few samples of this study predate the infection). Cell type and time point are not known. The chain carries TRBV4-3 and TRBJ2-2; D not certain. Sequenced sample: PBMCs or a T cell subset sorted from them (not recorded which). The CDR3, as DNA: TGCGCCAGCAGCCAAGATGCTCTGAACACCGGGGAGCTGTTTTTT. Residues: CASSQDALNTGELFF.